The clone carrying this T cell receptor (beta chain) was recorded a few times. Its antigen is still unknown. The sample is drawn from a study of human T cells and chemical hapten exposure. Study in general: Weekly administration of diphenylcyclopropenone to the scalp of patients continued throughout the roughly 22-week study.

Individual cDNA molecules received unique molecular identifiers in the library. Original handling: A typical sample had 93,000 or so TCRs, with about 23,224 to 690,600 overall. Using its own MiXCR run on the RACE reads, TCRdb lists one record per CDR3 protein. The V and J calls, along with clone size, are taken from TCRdb and not from the paper's own processing. Of 120,000 to 150,000 distinct CDR3 sequences in the sample, about an eighth are singletons; the top ten hold 1.4%. General study points: Having alopecia, the donors may differ immunologically from healthy people.

Time point here: patch test 2, 6 weeks after DPC sensitization. The treatment is: therapeutic diphenylcyclopropenone sensitization with weekly scalp DPC. Germline V gene lookup returns CDR1 SGHTA and CDR2 FQGNSA. The CDR3 consists of 15 residues. V was pared by 4 bases and J by 5 bases, with 17 bases between. The source material was whole blood, sampled in connection with sensitization to the hapten diphenylcyclopropenone (DPC). The sequence was collected from a woman aged 45-65 years with alopecia areata. Some clones in this sample may be carry-over from other donors' samples. The chain has TRBV7-2 and TRBJ1-1, with D possibly matching TRBD1 (6 bases). CDR3 residues: CASSSGGGVGTEAFF. The CDR3 coding sequence is TGTGCCAGCAGCTCGGGCGGGGGCGTAGGGACTGAAGCTTTCTTT. The whole variable domain, filled in from reference TRBV7-2 and TRBJ1-1, reads GAGVSQSPSNKVTEKGKDVELRCDPISGHTALYWYRQSLGQGLEFLIYFQGNSAPDKSGLPSDRFSAERTGGSVSTLTIQRTQQEDSAVYLCASSSGGGVGTEAFFGQGTRLTVV.